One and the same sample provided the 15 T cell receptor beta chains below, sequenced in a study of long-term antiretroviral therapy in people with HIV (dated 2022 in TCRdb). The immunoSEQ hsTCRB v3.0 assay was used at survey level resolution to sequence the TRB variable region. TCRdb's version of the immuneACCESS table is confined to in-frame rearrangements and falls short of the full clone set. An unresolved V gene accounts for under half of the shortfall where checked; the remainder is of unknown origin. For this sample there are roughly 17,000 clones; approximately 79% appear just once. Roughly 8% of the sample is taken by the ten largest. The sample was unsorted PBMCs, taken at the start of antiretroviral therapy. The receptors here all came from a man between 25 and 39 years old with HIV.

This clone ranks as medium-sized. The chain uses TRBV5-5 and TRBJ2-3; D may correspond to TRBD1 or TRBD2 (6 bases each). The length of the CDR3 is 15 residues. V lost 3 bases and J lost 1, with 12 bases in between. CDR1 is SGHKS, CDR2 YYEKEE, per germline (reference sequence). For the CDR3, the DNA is TGTGCCAGCAGCTCGCCAGGGGAGGGCACAGATACGCAGTATTTT. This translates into CASSSPGEGTDTQYF.

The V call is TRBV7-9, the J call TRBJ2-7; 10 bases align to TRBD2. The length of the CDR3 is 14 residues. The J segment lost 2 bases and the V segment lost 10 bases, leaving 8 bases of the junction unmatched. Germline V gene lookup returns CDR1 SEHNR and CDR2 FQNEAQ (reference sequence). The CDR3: CATGTSGAPYEQYF. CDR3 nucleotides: TGTGCCACCGGTACTAGCGGGGCGCCCTACGAGCAGTACTTC.

Written as DNA, the CDR3 is TGTGCCAGTAGTATCGAGGGGCAGGCTTTTAATGAGCAGTTCTTC. It specifies CASSIEGQAFNEQFF. The V gene is TRBV19, the J gene TRBJ2-1; D might be TRBD1 or TRBD2, each matching 5 bases. The CDR3 runs to 15 residues. V was cut by 3 bases and J by 7 bases, with 16 bases left in between. Germline V gene data show CDR1 as LNHDA and CDR2 as SQIVND (reference sequence). Complete variable domain (other parts from reference TRBV19 and TRBJ2-1): DGGITQSPKYLFRKEGQNVTLSCEQNLNHDAMYWYRQDPGQGLRLIYYSQIVNDFQKGDIAEGYSVSREKKESFPLTVTSAQKNPTAFYLCASSIEGQAFNEQFFGPGTRLTVL.

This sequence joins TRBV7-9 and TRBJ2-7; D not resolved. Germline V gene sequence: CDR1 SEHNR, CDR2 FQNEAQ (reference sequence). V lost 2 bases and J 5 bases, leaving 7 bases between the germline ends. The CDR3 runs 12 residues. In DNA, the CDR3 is TGTGCCAGCAGCTTACTGAGTGACGAGCAGTACTTC. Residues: CASSLLSDEQYF.

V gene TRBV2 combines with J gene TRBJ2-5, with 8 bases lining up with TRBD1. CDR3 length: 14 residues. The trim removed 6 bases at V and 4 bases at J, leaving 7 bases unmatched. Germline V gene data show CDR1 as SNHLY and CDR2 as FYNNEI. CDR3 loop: CASSQRTGGETQYF. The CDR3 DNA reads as TGTGCCAGCAGCCAACGAACAGGGGGAGAGACCCAGTACTTC.

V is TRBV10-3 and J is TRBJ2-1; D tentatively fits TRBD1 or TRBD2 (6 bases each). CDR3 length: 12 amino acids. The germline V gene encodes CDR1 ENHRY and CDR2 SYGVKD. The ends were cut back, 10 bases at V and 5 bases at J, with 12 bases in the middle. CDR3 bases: TGTGCCAGCTGCGGGGACAACAATGAGCAGTTCTTC. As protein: CASCGDNNEQFF.

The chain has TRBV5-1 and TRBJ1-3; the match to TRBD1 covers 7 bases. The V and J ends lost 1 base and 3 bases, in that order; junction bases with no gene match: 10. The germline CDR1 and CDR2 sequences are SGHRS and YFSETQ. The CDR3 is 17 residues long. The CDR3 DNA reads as TGCGCCAGCAGCTTGAATAGGGGACAGCTACTTGGAAACACCATATATTTT. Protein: CASSLNRGQLLGNTIYF.

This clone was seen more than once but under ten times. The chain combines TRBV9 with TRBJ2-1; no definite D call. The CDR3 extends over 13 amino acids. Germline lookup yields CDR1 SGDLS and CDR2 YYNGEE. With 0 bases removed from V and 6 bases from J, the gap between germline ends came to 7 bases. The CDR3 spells CASSVGEGNEQFF. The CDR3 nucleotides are TGTGCCAGCAGCGTAGGGGAAGGCAATGAGCAGTTCTTC.

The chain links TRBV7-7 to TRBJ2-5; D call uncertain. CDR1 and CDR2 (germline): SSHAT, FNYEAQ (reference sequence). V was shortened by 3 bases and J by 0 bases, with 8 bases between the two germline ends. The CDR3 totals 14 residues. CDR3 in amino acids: CASSFSQNQETQYF. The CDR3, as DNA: TGTGCCAGCAGCTTTAGTCAGAACCAAGAGACCCAGTACTTC.

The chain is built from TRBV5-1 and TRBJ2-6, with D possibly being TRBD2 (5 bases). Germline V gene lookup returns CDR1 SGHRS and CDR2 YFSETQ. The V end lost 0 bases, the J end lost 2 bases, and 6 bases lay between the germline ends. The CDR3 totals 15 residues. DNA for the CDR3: TGCGCCAGCAGCTTGGCCGGGGCTGGGGCCAACGTCCTGACTTTC. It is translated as CASSLAGAGANVLTF.

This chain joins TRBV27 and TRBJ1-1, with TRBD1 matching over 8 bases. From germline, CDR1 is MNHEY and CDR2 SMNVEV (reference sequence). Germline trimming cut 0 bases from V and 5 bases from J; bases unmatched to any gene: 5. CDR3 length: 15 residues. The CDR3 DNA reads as TGTGCCAGCAGTTTATCAGGACAGGGTGGGACTGAAGCTTTCTTT. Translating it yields CASSLSGQGGTEAFF.

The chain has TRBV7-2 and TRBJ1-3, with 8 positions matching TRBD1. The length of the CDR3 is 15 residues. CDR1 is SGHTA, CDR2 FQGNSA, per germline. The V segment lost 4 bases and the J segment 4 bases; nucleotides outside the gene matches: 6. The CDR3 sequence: CASSYRTGRGNTIYF. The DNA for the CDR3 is TGTGCCAGCAGCTATCGGACAGGGAGGGGAAACACCATATATTTT.

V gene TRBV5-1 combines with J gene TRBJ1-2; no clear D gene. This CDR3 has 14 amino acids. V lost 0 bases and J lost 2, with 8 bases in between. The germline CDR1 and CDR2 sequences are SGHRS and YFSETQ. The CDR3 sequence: CASSLDSRNYGYTF. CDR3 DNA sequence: TGCGCCAGCAGCTTGGACAGTCGGAACTATGGCTACACCTTC.

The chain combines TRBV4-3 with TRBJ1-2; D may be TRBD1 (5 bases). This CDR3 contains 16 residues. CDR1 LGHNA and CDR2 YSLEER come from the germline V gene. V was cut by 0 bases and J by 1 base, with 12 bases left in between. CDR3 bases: TGCGCCAGCAGCCAAGAGAATGGGGGTAGTAACTATGGCTACACCTTC. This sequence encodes CASSQENGGSNYGYTF.

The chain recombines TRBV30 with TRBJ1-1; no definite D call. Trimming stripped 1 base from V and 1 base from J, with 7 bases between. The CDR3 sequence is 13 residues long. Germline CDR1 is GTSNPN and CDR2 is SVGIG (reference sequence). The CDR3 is CAWSEQTNTEAFF. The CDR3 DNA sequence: TGTGCCTGGAGTGAACAGACGAACACTGAAGCTTTCTTT.